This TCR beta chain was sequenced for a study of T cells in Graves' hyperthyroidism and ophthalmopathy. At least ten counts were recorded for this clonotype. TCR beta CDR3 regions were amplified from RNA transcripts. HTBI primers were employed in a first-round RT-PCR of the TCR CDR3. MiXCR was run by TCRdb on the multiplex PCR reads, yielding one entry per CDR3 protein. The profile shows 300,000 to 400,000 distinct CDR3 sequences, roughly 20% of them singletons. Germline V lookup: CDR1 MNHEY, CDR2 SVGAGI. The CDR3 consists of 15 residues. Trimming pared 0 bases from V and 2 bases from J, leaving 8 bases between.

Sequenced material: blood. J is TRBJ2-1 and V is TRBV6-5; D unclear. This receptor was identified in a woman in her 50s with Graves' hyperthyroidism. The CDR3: CASSYSSGTYNEQFF. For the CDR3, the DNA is TGTGCCAGCAGTTACTCATCCGGCACCTACAATGAGCAGTTCTTC.